A selection of T cell receptor beta chains follows, all from one sample in a study of cytomegalovirus exposure and HLA in healthy donors. TCRdb keeps only in-frame clones here, not all; method: immunoSEQ multiplex PCR. Of under 200,000 clones detected, less than 90% appear once; the ten largest clones hold more than 2%. Material for sequencing was PBMCs. The receptors were sampled from a woman younger than 30 in good health and CMV-seronegative. CDR3s include the opening cysteine and the closing phenylalanine or tryptophan. The D gene is left open where the match is weak. Where a row states a size, it is once, few, many or the class of an expanded clone; other rows omit it.

d_call j_call v_call clone_size cdr3_nt cdr3_aa
TRBD1 TRBJ2-7 TRBV4-2 . TGTGCCAGCAGCCAGTGGTCGGGACAGGTCTACGAGCAGTACTTC CASSQWSGQVYEQYF
TRBD1 TRBJ1-4 TRBV5-1 . TGCGCCAGCAGCCGGGACAGCTCTGCAACTAATGAAAAACTGTTTTTT CASSRDSSATNEKLFF
. TRBJ2-7 TRBV4-1 . TGCGCCAGCAGCCAAGAAGGGCCAGGGTACTACGAGCAGTACTTC CASSQEGPGYYEQYF
. TRBJ2-7 TRBV7-6 . TGTGCCAGCAGCTCAAGTCCCGGTTCCTACGAGCAGTACTTC CASSSSPGSYEQYF
TRBD2 TRBJ2-1 TRBV2 . TGTGCCAGCAGTGAAAATAGCGGGACCTACAATGAGCAGTTCTTC CASSENSGTYNEQFF
TRBD1 TRBJ1-1 TRBV6-1 . TGTGCCAGCAGTGGTCAGACAGGGACCACTGAAGCTTTCTTT CASSGQTGTTEAFF
TRBD1 TRBJ1-1 TRBV30 few TGTGCCTTTGACAGGGAAATGAACACTGAAGCTTTCTTT CAFDREMNTEAFF
. TRBJ2-7 TRBV4-1 . TGCGCCAGCAGCCAAGCCGCGGTCTGGGGGGCCTACGAGCAGTACTTC CASSQAAVWGAYEQYF
TRBD2 TRBJ2-7 TRBV4-1 few TGCGCCAGCAGCCAAACTGGACTAGGCTCCTACGAGCAGTACTTC CASSQTGLGSYEQYF
. TRBJ2-7 TRBV5-6 once TGTGCCAGCAGCTTGGAGGGGTACACCACCTACGAGCAGTACTTC CASSLEGYTTYEQYF
TRBD1 TRBJ2-1 TRBV10-1 . TGCGCCAGCAGTGAGAGTGTCGGGGGACAGGGGAAGGGTGAGCAGTTCTTC CASSESVGGQGKGEQFF
. TRBJ1-2 TRBV7-2 . TGTGCCAGCAGCTTAGGAGGGTTTCGGGGGGCAAGGGGCTACACCTTC CASSLGGFRGARGYTF
. TRBJ1-4 TRBV5-1 . TGCGCCAGCAGCTTGGAATCCGGGTCGCGGGAAAAACTGTTTTTT CASSLESGSREKLFF